The T cell receptor (beta chain) under discussion was sequenced for a study of cytomegalovirus exposure and HLA in healthy donors. In the PCR, 60 Vbeta and 13 Jbeta primers were used. In the authors' methods: It was a later analysis that counted tens of millions of unique TCR beta chains, of which approximately 11 million were shared. TCRdb's copy holds only in-frame clones and misses some; the assay was immunoSEQ multiplex PCR. The D gene and trimming were derived from the DNA, and the V and J assignments and clone size from that table. Its listing shows tens of thousands of clones. Trimming stripped 2 bases from V and 0 bases from J, with 9 bases between. The CDR3 has 16 residues. In germline, CDR1 is SGHRS, CDR2 YFSETQ. On this clone itself: The antigen is undetermined.

Findings and limits, study-wide: Rare TCR sequences predominated, though certain public TCRs were found in many donors. Relative to the approximately 700-donor mean, N-insertions were reportedly fewer in an Asian-associated ancestry cluster in a later analysis. Equally common other TCR beta chains were less clonally expanded than HLA-associated ones, a later analysis found.

The sequencing sample was made of PBMCs. The gene calls are TRBV5-1 and TRBJ1-6; no definite D call. The source of this sequence is a male donor in good health and CMV-seronegative. The CDR3 spells CASSFGGYSYNSPLHF. The CDR3 DNA reads as TGCGCCAGCAGCTTCGGCGGATACTCCTATAATTCACCCCTCCACTTT. Looking up the rest from reference TRBV5-1 and TRBJ1-6 gives the full variable domain: KAGVTQTPRYLIKTRGQQVTLSCSPISGHRSVSWYQQTPGQGLQFLFEYFSETQRNKGNFPGRFSGRQFSNSRSEMNVSTLELGDSALYLCASSFGGYSYNSPLHFGNGTRLTVT.